A single sample is the source of the 25 T cell receptor beta chains below, sequenced in a study of T-cell memory formation after mild COVID-19. From the 5' RACE reads, TCRdb called clonotypes with MiXCR, one entry per CDR3 protein. The sample records fewer than 350,000 distinct CDR3 sequences, 8% to 9% being singletons. The material sequenced was PBMCs or a T cell subset sorted from them (not recorded which). The receptors here all came from a man younger than 35 who had mild COVID-19 (a few samples of this study predate the infection). Cell type and time point are not known.

This clonotype was picked up a small number of times. The chain has TRBV10-2 and TRBJ2-6, with 7 nucleotides matching TRBD2. Trimming took 7 bases from V and 2 from J; bases not matched to a gene: 5. Looked up from germline, CDR1 is WSHSY and CDR2 is SAAADI. This CDR3 region has 15 residues. CDR3 protein: CASIPSGTGANVLTF. As DNA, the CDR3 is TGCGCCAGCATCCCTAGCGGTACTGGGGCCAACGTCCTGACTTTC.

The J gene is TRBJ2-5, the V gene TRBV11-1, with a tentative D call TRBD1 (5 bases). From germline, CDR1 is SGHAT and CDR2 FQDESV (reference sequence). The CDR3 length is 15 residues. V shed 2 bases and J shed 5 bases, with 15 bases lying between them. The CDR3 sequence is CASSLRKTVGETQYF. Written as DNA, the CDR3 is TGTGCCAGCAGCTTACGTAAGACAGTTGGGGAGACCCAGTACTTC.

This clonotype occurred a few times. The V and J genes are TRBV6-5 and TRBJ2-3; 11 positions match TRBD1. From germline, CDR1 is MNHEY and CDR2 SVGAGI. V lost 6 bases to trimming and J lost 0 bases; unmatched junction nucleotides: 2. CDR3 length: 15 amino acids. The DNA of the CDR3 is TGTGCCAGCAGGGACAGGGGGCTTAGCACAGATACGCAGTATTTT. Its protein is CASRDRGLSTDTQYF.

This clonotype showed up many times. V gene TRBV5-1 combines with J gene TRBJ1-3; 7 bases map to TRBD1. The germline gives CDR1 SGHRS, CDR2 YFSETQ. The CDR3 has 14 amino acids. V lost 3 bases and J lost 1; bases outside the gene matches: 1. As DNA, the CDR3 is TGCGCCAGCAGCTGGGACAGTTCTGGAAACACCATATATTTT. Protein sequence: CASSWDSSGNTIYF.

This clonotype was counted a few times. The chain is built from TRBV11-3 and TRBJ1-4; 10 positions agree with TRBD1. The CDR3 covers 16 residues. Germline V gene data show CDR1 as SGHNT and CDR2 as YENEEA. After removal of 2 bases from V and 5 bases from J, the junction contained 5 bases not matched to a gene. The CDR3: CASSLLAGQGNEKLFF. The CDR3 DNA reads TGTGCCAGCAGCTTACTCGCGGGACAGGGGAATGAAAAACTGTTTTTT. Combining the CDR3 with reference TRBV11-3 and TRBJ1-4 gives the whole variable domain EAGVVQSPRYKIIEKKQPVAFWCNPISGHNTLYWYLQNLGQGPELLIRYENEEAVDDSQLPKDRFSAERLKGVDSTLKIQPAELGDSAVYLCASSLLAGQGNEKLFFGSGTQLSVL.

This clonotype was counted only a few times. The DNA of the CDR3 is TGTGCCAGCAGCCCGCTGGGACAGGCCAACAATGAGCAGTTCTTC. Its translation is CASSPLGQANNEQFF. This chain links TRBV7-3 with TRBJ2-1, with TRBD1 matching 8 bases. Germline V gene lookup returns CDR1 SGHTA and CDR2 FQGTGA. The V gene end was trimmed by 5 bases and the J gene end by 5 bases; junction bases not matched to a gene: 8. This CDR3 is 15 amino acids long.

With regard to this clonotype: No conserved phenylalanine or tryptophan is present at the end of the CDR3, so a read error is the likely explanation. No DNA is shown, since the ends of the CDR3 on it are uncertain; the CDR3 is the one TCRdb lists. CDR3 sequence reads: CATRPGTGED. This sequence joins TRBV7-9 and TRBJ2-5; the table assigns TRBD1, which was not confirmed against the DNA. The CDR3 adds up to 10 amino acids, both ends counted. Germline V gene lookup returns CDR1 SEHNR and CDR2 FQNEAQ (reference sequence).

This clonotype was counted a few times. The chain recombines TRBV7-2 with TRBJ1-4; perhaps TRBD1 as D (5 bases). Trimming cost V 5 bases and J 7 bases, with 17 bases left between them. The CDR3 runs 15 residues. Germline CDR1 reads SGHTA; CDR2 reads FQGNSA. CDR3 DNA sequence: TGTGCCAGCAGCACGGGGATAGGGGCCGGTGAAAAACTGTTTTTT. Translating it yields CASSTGIGAGEKLFF.

The rearrangement links TRBV20-1 to TRBJ1-1, with D unclear. Trimming removed 3 bases from V and 4 bases from J, with 18 bases in between. The germline V gene has CDR1 DFQATT and CDR2 SNEGSKA (reference sequence). The CDR3 length is 15 residues. The chain's CDR3 is CSARKKGRAVTEAFF. Here the CDR3 DNA reads TGCAGTGCTAGGAAGAAAGGGCGCGCGGTCACTGAAGCTTTCTTT.

V is TRBV6-5 and J is TRBJ1-2; no clear D gene. CDR1 and CDR2 from the germline V gene are MNHEY and SVGAGI. This CDR3 spans 13 amino acids. Trimming removed 5 bases at V and 2 bases at J, with 9 bases between. The CDR3 DNA sequence: TGTGCCAGCAGTGAACGGGAAAACTATGGCTACACCTTC. Amino acid sequence: CASSERENYGYTF.

This clonotype was observed a handful of times. The chain couples TRBV3-1 to TRBJ1-2; TRBD1 matches 11 bases. The CDR3 consists of 13 residues. V shed 6 bases, J shed 7 bases, and the junction held 4 bases outside the gene matches. Germline CDR1 is LGHDT and CDR2 is YNNKEL (reference sequence). The CDR3, as DNA: TGTGCCAGCAGACGGACAGGGGGCGGTGGCTACACCTTC. It specifies CASRRTGGGGYTF.

This clonotype was seen a handful of times. This sequence joins TRBV12-3 or TRBV12-4 and TRBJ2-4; TRBD2 agrees at 7 bases. This CDR3 has 14 residues. Trimming took 3 bases from V and 7 from J; bases not matched to a gene: 6. In DNA form, the CDR3 reads TGTGCCAGCAGTTTTGGCCCCGGGGGGAACATTCAGTACTTC. Protein: CASSFGPGGNIQYF.

This clonotype has just a few counts. CDR3 coding DNA: TGTGCCAGCAGCGTAGGGGGGCCAGTGGAGACCCAGTACTTC. Amino acids: CASSVGGPVETQYF. The chain is built from TRBV9 and TRBJ2-5; possible D gene TRBD1, 6 bases. The length of the CDR3 is 14 residues. Germline CDR1 and CDR2: SGDLS and YYNGEE. V dropped 0 bases and J dropped 5 bases, with 11 bases sitting between them.

This clonotype was found many times. The chain is built from TRBV7-3 and TRBJ2-1; 11 nucleotides match TRBD1. This CDR3 has 15 amino acids. Per the germline V gene, CDR1 is SGHTA and CDR2 is FQGTGA. J was trimmed by 9 bases and V by 5 bases; bases with no gene match: 9. CDR3 region: CASSPGGDRGSEQFF. The CDR3 DNA sequence: TGTGCCAGCAGCCCCGGGGGGGACAGGGGGTCTGAGCAGTTCTTC. The full variable domain, its missing parts supplied by reference TRBV7-3 and TRBJ2-1, is GAGVSQTPSNKVTEKGKYVELRCDPISGHTALYWYRQSLGQGPEFLIYFQGTGAADDSGLPNDRFFAVRPEGSVSTLKIQRTERGDSAVYLCASSPGGDRGSEQFFGPGTRLTVL.

The gene calls are TRBV2 and TRBJ1-1; D is uncertain. Germline CDR1 and CDR2: SNHLY and FYNNEI. This CDR3 comprises 13 residues. Trimming stripped 5 bases from V and 1 base from J, with 8 bases between. The chain's CDR3 is CASSPEKNTEAFF. The CDR3 region has the DNA TGTGCCAGCAGTCCCGAGAAGAACACTGAAGCTTTCTTT.

This chain uses TRBV5-1 with TRBJ1-1, with D tentatively TRBD1 (5 bases). Germline loops: CDR1 SGHRS, CDR2 YFSETQ. This CDR3 region has 15 residues. V gave up 4 bases and J gave up 6 bases, with 19 bases separating them. CDR3 DNA sequence: TGCGCCAGCAGCCCGAGGGGCGGGGGTGAGCCTGAAGCTTTCTTT. It translates to CASSPRGGGEPEAFF.

The chain uses TRBV18 and TRBJ2-3; no definite D call. Germline CDR1 reads KGHSH; CDR2 reads LQKENI. Trimming shortened V by 5 bases and J by 2 bases, and 8 bases separated the two germline ends. The CDR3 covers 13 residues. The CDR3 sequence: CASSETDTDTQYF. Here the CDR3 DNA reads TGTGCCAGCTCAGAGACCGACACAGATACGCAGTATTTT.

This clonotype has more than one count but fewer than ten. The rearrangement links TRBV12-3 or TRBV12-4 to TRBJ2-5; 8 positions match TRBD2. The CDR3 runs to 14 residues. Trimming removed 7 bases from V and 0 bases from J; junction bases left unmatched: 4. The CDR3 protein is CASTSGGNQETQYF. Written as DNA, the CDR3 is TGTGCCAGCACGAGCGGGGGTAACCAAGAGACCCAGTACTTC.

This clonotype showed up just a few times. The rearrangement joins TRBV12-3 or TRBV12-4 to TRBJ1-5; tentatively, D is TRBD1 (6 bases). Trimming pared 1 base from V and 4 bases from J, leaving 11 bases between. The CDR3 covers 15 residues. The CDR3 bases are TGTGCCAGCAGTTTAGGCACAGGGCCGAATCAGCCCCAGCATTTT. This sequence encodes CASSLGTGPNQPQHF.

The chain combines TRBV6-2 or TRBV6-3 with TRBJ2-5; the match to TRBD1 covers 7 bases. V trimming: 8 bases; J trimming: 5 bases; junction bases outside the gene matches: 20. The CDR3 sequence is 17 residues long. CDR1 and CDR2 from the germline V gene are MNHEY and SVGEGT. The CDR3 DNA is TGTGCCAGCCAACGACAGGGCGTCGTATCGTTTTCGGAGACCCAGTACTTC. Amino acids: CASQRQGVVSFSETQYF.

The J gene is TRBJ1-2, the V gene TRBV15; D is unclear. CDR1 is LNHNV, CDR2 YYDKDF, per germline (reference sequence). Trimming left V 2 bases short and J 6 bases short, with 13 bases between. CDR3 length equals 14 residues. This CDR3 reads CATSRRSRQDGYTF. The DNA of the CDR3 is TGTGCCACCAGCAGAAGATCTCGACAAGATGGCTACACCTTC.

This clonotype was counted between two and nine times. The rearrangement links TRBV4-1 to TRBJ2-1; no definite D call. Looked up from germline, CDR1 is MGHRA and CDR2 is YSYEKL. This CDR3 is 14 amino acids long. The germline V and J ends were trimmed by 4 bases and 9 bases, with 16 bases remaining between them. The CDR3 sequence: CASSRPMQAGEQFF. The DNA of the CDR3 is TGCGCCAGCAGCCGACCCATGCAGGCCGGTGAGCAGTTCTTC.

This clonotype was counted a few times. CDR3 protein: CATSQTGADTQYF. In DNA, the CDR3 is TGTGCCACCAGCCAAACAGGGGCAGATACGCAGTATTTT. The J gene is TRBJ2-3, the V gene TRBV24-1, with 7 bases matching TRBD1. J lost 4 bases, V lost 7 bases, and 4 bases had no gene match. In germline, CDR1 is KGHDR, CDR2 SFDVKD. The CDR3 loop spans 13 amino acids.

Many counts were recorded for this clonotype. The genes are TRBV5-5 and TRBJ2-1, with D unclear. The ends were cut back, 0 bases at V and 8 bases at J, with 6 bases in the middle. CDR3 length: 12 amino acids. Germline V gene lookup returns CDR1 SGHKS and CDR2 YYEKEE (reference sequence). CDR3 in amino acids: CASSLAGYEQFF. The CDR3 nucleotides are TGTGCCAGCAGCTTGGCGGGTTATGAGCAGTTCTTC.

At least ten counts were recorded for this clonotype. This chain links TRBV11-1 with TRBJ2-5; no definite D call. CDR3 size: 11 residues. Germline CDR1 is SGHAT and CDR2 is FQDESV (reference sequence). With 5 bases removed from V and 5 bases from J, the gap between germline ends came to 6 bases. Here the CDR3 reads CASSTRETQYF. CDR3 nucleotides: TGTGCCAGCAGCACCCGGGAGACCCAGTACTTC.